Listed below are T cell receptor beta chains from one sample, sequenced in a study of T cell responses to AZD1222 COVID-19 vaccine. Libraries were prepared by immunoSEQ multiplex PCR; TCRdb keeps only in-frame clonotypes and omits some of them. The sample includes fewer than 120,000 clones, about 88% of them seen just once. The sample consisted of peripheral blood, taken on day 0 of AZD1222 vaccination. All receptors come from an adult in good health. CDR3s include the opening cysteine and the closing phenylalanine or tryptophan. The D gene is left open where the match is weak. Clone size is shown for a subset of rows, as once, few, many or a class of expanded clone.

size	J	V	D	CDR3	DNA
.	TRBJ2-1	TRBV6-2/TRBV6-3	.	CASSYSVPEQFF	TGTGCCAGCAGTTACTCCGTGCCGGAGCAGTTCTTC
.	TRBJ2-7	TRBV5-1	TRBD2	CASSWGLGPNTYEQYF	TGCGCCAGCAGCTGGGGACTAGGACCCAACACCTACGAGCAGTACTTC
.	TRBJ2-1	TRBV29-1	.	CSVEGRGNNEQFF	TGCAGCGTTGAAGGCCGGGGTAACAATGAGCAGTTCTTC
.	TRBJ2-5	TRBV27	.	CASSRLREETQYF	TGTGCCAGCAGCCGTCTCAGGGAGGAGACCCAGTACTTC
.	TRBJ2-1	TRBV5-1	.	CASSLSSEYNEQFF	TGCGCCAGCAGCTTGTCATCTGAATACAATGAGCAGTTCTTC
once	TRBJ1-1	TRBV20-1	.	CSGTPNTEAFF	TGCAGCGGGACACCTAACACTGAAGCTTTCTTT
.	TRBJ1-1	TRBV19	.	CASSPPMNTEAFF	TGTGCCAGTAGTCCTCCAATGAACACTGAAGCTTTCTTT
.	TRBJ1-2	TRBV4-1	.	CASSPMGRSTNYGYTF	TGCGCCAGCAGCCCGATGGGGCGGTCAACTAACTATGGCTACACCTTC
.	TRBJ1-5	TRBV30	.	CAWSVQGQPQHF	TGTGCCTGGAGTGTACAGGGACAGCCCCAGCATTTT
.	TRBJ2-1	TRBV7-6	.	CASSLGQARYNEQFF	TGTGCCAGCAGCTTAGGACAGGCTCGGTACAATGAGCAGTTCTTC
.	TRBJ2-1	TRBV7-8	TRBD2	CASSLTVAGGNNEQFF	TGTGCCAGCAGCCTGACGGTAGCGGGAGGGAACAATGAGCAGTTCTTC
few	TRBJ1-2	TRBV14	.	CASSQVHQGRHGYTF	TGTGCCAGCAGCCAAGTACATCAGGGTAGACATGGCTACACCTTC
.	TRBJ1-5	TRBV20-1	.	CSASGGNDQPQHF	TGCAGTGCTAGTGGAGGAAACGATCAGCCCCAGCATTTT
few	TRBJ1-5	TRBV19	.	CASSISTMEPQHF	TGTGCCAGTAGTATATCGACTATGGAGCCCCAGCATTTT
.	TRBJ2-5	TRBV9	TRBD2	CASSPTSGRGGETQYF	TGTGCCAGCAGCCCTACTAGCGGGAGGGGAGGAGAGACCCAGTACTTC
.	TRBJ2-7	TRBV7-9	TRBD2	CASQREWEQYF	TGTGCCAGCCAGCGGGAGTGGGAGCAGTACTTC
once	TRBJ2-2	TRBV7-2	.	CASSSRLGHTGELFF	TGTGCCAGCAGCTCCCGGCTGGGTCACACCGGGGAGCTGTTTTTT
.	TRBJ1-2	TRBV20-1	.	CSASTGAGYTF	TGCAGTGCTAGTACGGGAGCTGGCTACACCTTC
.	TRBJ2-5	TRBV7-8	.	CASSLGAEETQYF	TGTGCCAGCAGCTTAGGGGCGGAAGAGACCCAGTACTTC
.	TRBJ1-1	TRBV19	.	CASSPGGPTEAFF	TGTGCCAGTAGTCCCGGCGGGCCTACGGAAGCTTTCTTT
.	TRBJ2-2	TRBV7-7	TRBD2	CASSPPREGLATNTGELFF	TGTGCCAGCAGCCCCCCGAGGGAGGGACTAGCGACTAACACCGGGGAGCTGTTTTTT
.	TRBJ2-7	TRBV27	.	CASSFGGEQYF	TGTGCCAGCAGTTTCGGAGGCGAGCAGTACTTC